The entry below describes one T cell receptor (beta chain). Unique molecular identifiers were attached to individual cDNA molecules. MiXCR was run by TCRdb on the 5' RACE reads, yielding one entry per CDR3 protein. This sample has tens of thousands of distinct CDR3 sequences, with 5.5% to 6.5% found just once. The CDR3 has 15 residues. Per the germline V gene, CDR1 is SGHDN and CDR2 is FVKESK. V was trimmed by 4 bases and J by 5 bases, leaving 16 bases between them. This sample was included in a study of early T cells in non-severe SARS-CoV-2 infection. This sequence joins TRBV14 and TRBJ2-3, with D tentatively TRBD1 or TRBD2 (6 bases each). The source material was whole blood. The sequence came from an adult who was a healthcare worker with PCR-confirmed SARS-CoV-2 infection or an uninfected control (not recorded which). CDR3 sequence reads: CASSPRGRRGDTQYF. DNA of the CDR3: TGTGCCAGCAGCCCCCGGGGGCGCAGGGGAGATACGCAGTATTTT.